Detailed here is one T cell receptor beta chain. The data were obtained in a study of blood T cell repertoires in COVID-19. Study in general: Specimens from acute and convalescent COVID-19 originated in the United States, Italy and Spain. PBMCs, B-cell-depleted T cells, or T cells were the source of the cDNA or gDNA that made up the material.

Sequenced by immunoSEQ multiplex PCR; TCRdb stores in-frame clones only, minus some. The sample lists 250,000 to 300,000 clones; 89% were seen once. Donors were grouped by their self-reported clinical history. There are 13 residues in the CDR3. V lost 4 bases, J lost 6 bases, and 10 bases lay in between. Germline CDR1 reads SGHKS; CDR2 reads YYEKEE (reference sequence). This TCR was recovered from a woman in her thirties or forties who had recovered from COVID-19. Sequencing was done on a sample of PBMCs or T cells enriched from blood (not recorded which). This chain joins TRBV5-5 and TRBJ2-2; the D gene is possibly TRBD2 (5 bases). The CDR3 sequence is CASSPRVAGELFF. CDR3 coding DNA: TGTGCCAGCAGCCCGAGGGTCGCCGGGGAGCTGTTTTTT.